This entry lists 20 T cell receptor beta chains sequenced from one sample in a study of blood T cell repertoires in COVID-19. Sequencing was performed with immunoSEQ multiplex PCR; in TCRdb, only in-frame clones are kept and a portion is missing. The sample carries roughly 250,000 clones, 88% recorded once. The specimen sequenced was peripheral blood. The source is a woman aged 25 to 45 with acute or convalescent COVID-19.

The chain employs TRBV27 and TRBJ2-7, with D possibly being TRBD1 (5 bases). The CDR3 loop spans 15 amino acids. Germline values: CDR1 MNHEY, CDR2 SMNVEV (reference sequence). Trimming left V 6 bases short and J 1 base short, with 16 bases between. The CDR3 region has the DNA TGTGCCAGCAGCCCAATCGAGACAGTTTCCTACGAGCAGTACTTC. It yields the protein CASSPIETVSYEQYF.

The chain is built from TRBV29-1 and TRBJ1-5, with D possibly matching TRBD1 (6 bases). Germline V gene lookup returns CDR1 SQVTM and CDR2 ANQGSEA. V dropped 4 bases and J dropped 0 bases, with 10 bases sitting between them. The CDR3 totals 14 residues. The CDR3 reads CSVGTDYSNQPQHF. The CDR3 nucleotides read TGCAGCGTTGGGACAGACTATAGCAATCAGCCCCAGCATTTT.

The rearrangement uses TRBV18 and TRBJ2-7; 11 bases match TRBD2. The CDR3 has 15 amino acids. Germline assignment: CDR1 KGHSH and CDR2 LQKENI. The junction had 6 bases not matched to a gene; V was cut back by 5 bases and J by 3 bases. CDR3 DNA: TGTGCCAGCTCATACCAGGGACTAGCGGACTACGAGCAGTACTTC. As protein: CASSYQGLADYEQYF.

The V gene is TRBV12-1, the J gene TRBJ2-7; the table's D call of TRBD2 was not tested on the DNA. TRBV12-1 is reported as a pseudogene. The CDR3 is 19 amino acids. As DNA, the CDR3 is TGTGCCAGCAGCTTTTCCCGGACTAGCGGGAGGACCATTACCTACGAGCAGTACTTC. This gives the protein CASSFSRTSGRTITYEQYF.

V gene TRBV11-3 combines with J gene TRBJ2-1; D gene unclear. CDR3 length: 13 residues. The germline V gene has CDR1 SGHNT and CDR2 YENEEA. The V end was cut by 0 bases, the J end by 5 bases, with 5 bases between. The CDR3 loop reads CASSLDLDNEQFF. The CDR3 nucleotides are TGTGCCAGCAGCTTAGATCTAGACAATGAGCAGTTCTTC.

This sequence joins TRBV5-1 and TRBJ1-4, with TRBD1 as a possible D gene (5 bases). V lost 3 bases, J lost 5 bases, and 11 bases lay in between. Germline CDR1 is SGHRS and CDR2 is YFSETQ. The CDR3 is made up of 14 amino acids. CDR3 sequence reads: CASSSTAGNEKLFF. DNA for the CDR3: TGCGCCAGCAGCTCGACAGCAGGCAATGAAAAACTGTTTTTT.

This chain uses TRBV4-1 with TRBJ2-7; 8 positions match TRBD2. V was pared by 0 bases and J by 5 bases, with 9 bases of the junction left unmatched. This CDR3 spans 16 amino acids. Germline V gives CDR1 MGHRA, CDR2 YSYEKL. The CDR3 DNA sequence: TGCGCCAGCAGCCAAGAGGGGGTAGCGGGAATCAACGAGCAGTACTTC. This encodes CASSQEGVAGINEQYF.

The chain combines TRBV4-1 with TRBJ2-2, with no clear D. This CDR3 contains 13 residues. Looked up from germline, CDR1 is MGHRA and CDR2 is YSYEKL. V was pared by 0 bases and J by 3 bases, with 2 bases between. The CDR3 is CASSQDYTGELFF. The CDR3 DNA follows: TGCGCCAGCAGCCAAGACTACACCGGGGAGCTGTTTTTT.

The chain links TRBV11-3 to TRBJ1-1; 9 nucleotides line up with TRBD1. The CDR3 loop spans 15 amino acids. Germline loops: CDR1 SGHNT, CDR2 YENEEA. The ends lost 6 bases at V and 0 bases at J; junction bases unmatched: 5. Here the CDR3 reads CASRSRDRVNTEAFF. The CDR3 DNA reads TGTGCCAGCAGGTCCCGGGACAGGGTGAACACTGAAGCTTTCTTT.

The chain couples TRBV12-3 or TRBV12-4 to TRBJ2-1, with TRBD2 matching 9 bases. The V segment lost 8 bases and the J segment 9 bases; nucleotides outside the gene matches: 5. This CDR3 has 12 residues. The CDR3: CASCLAGLEQFF. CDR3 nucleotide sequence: TGTGCCAGCTGTCTAGCGGGACTTGAGCAGTTCTTC.

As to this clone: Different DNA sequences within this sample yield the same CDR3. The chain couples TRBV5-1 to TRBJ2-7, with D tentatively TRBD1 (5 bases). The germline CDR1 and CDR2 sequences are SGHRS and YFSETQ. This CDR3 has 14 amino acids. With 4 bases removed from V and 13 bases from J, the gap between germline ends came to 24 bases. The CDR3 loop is CASSQGILTQGQYF. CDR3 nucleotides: TGCGCCAGCAGCCAGGGAATCCTGACCCAAGGGCAATACTTC.

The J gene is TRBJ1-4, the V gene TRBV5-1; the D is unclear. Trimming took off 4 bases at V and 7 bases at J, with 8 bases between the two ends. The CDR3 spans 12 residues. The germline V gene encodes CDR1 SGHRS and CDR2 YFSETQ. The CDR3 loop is CASSPAGEKLFF. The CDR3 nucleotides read TGCGCCAGCAGCCCCGCCGGTGAAAAACTGTTTTTT.

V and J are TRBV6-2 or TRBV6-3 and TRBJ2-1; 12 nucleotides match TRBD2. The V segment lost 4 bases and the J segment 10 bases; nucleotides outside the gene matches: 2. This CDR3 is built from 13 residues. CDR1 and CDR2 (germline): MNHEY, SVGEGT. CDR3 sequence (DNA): TGTGCCAGCAGTTTCGGACTAGCGGGAGAGCAGTTCTTC. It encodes CASSFGLAGEQFF.

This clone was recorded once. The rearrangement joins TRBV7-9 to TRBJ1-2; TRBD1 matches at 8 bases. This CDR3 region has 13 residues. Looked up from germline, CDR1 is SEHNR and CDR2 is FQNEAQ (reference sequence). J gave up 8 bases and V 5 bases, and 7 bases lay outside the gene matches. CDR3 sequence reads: CASSPQGAGGYTF. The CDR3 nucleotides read TGTGCCAGCAGCCCGCAGGGGGCGGGAGGCTACACCTTC.

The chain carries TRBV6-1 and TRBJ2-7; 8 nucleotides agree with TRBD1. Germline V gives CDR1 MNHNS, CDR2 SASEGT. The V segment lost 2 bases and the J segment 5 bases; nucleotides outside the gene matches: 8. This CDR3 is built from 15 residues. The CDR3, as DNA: TGTGCCAGCAGTGAACTACCGACAGGGGCTAACGAGCAGTACTTC. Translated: CASSELPTGANEQYF.

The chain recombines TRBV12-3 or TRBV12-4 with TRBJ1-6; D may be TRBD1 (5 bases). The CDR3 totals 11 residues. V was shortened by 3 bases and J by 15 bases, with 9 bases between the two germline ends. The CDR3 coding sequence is TGTGCCAGCAGTTTTAGGGGATACCTCCACTTT. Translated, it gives CASSFRGYLHF.

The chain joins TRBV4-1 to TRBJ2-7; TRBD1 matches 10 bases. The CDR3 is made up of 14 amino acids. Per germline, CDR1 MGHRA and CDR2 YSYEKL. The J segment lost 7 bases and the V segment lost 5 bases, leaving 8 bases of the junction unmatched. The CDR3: CASSAGQGLKEQYF. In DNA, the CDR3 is TGCGCCAGCAGCGCGGGACAGGGGCTAAAAGAGCAGTACTTC.

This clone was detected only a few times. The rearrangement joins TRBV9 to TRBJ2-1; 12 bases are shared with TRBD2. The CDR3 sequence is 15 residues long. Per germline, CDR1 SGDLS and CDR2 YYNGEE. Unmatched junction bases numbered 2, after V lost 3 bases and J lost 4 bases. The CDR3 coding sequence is TGTGCCAGCAGCGCCGGACTAGCGGGGTACAATGAGCAGTTCTTC. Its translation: CASSAGLAGYNEQFF.

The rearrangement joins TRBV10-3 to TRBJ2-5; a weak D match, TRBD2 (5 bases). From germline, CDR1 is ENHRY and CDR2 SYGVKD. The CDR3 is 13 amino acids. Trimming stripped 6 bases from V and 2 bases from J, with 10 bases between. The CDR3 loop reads CAIRDSGQETQYF. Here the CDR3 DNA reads TGTGCCATCAGGGATTCGGGGCAAGAGACCCAGTACTTC.

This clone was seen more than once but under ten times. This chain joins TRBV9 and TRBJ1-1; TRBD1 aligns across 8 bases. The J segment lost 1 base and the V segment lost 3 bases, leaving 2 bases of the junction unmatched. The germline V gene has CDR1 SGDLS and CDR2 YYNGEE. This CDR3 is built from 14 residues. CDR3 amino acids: CASSAGQGNTEAFF. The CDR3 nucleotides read TGTGCCAGCAGCGCAGGACAGGGGAACACTGAAGCTTTCTTT.